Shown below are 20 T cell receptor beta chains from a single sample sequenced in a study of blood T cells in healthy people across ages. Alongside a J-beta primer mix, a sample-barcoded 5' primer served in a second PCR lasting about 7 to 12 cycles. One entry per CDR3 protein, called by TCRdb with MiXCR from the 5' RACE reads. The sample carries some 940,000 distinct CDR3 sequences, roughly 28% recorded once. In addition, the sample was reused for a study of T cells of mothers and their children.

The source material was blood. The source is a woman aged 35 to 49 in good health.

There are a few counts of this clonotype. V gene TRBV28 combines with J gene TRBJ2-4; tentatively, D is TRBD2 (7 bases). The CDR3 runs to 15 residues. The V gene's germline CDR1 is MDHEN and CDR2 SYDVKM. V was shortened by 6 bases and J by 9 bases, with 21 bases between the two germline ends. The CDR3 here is CASRTTGTTRGIQYF. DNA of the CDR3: TGTGCCAGCAGAACCACAGGGACTACCCGGGGCATTCAGTACTTC.

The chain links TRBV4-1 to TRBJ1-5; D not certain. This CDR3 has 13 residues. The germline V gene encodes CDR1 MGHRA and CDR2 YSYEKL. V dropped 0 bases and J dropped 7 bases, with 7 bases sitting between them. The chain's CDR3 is CASSQEAKQPQHF. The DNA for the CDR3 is TGCGCCAGCAGCCAAGAAGCTAAACAGCCCCAGCATTTT.

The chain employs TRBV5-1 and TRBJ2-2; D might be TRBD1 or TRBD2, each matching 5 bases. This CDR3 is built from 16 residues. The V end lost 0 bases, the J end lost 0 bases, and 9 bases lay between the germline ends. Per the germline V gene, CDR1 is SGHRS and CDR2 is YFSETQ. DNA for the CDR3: TGCGCCAGCAGCTTGGTAGGGACCGCGAACACCGGGGAGCTGTTTTTT. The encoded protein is CASSLVGTANTGELFF.

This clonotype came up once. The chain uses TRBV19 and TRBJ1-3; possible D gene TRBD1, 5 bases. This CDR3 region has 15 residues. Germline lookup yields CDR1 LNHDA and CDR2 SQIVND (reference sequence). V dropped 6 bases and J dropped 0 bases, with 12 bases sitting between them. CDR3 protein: CASSLGRISGNTIYF. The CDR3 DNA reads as TGTGCCAGTAGCCTGGGACGTATCTCTGGAAACACCATATATTTT. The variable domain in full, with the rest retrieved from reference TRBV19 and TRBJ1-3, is DGGITQSPKYLFRKEGQNVTLSCEQNLNHDAMYWYRQDPGQGLRLIYYSQIVNDFQKGDIAEGYSVSREKKESFPLTVTSAQKNPTAFYLCASSLGRISGNTIYFGEGSWLTVV.

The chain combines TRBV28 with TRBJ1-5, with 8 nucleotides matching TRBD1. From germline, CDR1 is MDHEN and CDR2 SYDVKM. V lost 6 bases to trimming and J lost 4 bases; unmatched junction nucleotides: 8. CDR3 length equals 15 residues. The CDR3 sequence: CASRNQGAANQPQHF. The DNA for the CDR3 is TGTGCCAGCAGAAACCAGGGGGCTGCAAATCAGCCCCAGCATTTT.

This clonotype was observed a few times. CDR3 sequence (DNA): TGTGCCAGCAGTCCTTTGCCCATCGAAAAACTGTTTTTT. It specifies CASSPLPIEKLFF. The V call is TRBV27, the J call TRBJ1-4; unclear D gene. V was pared by 5 bases and J by 8 bases, with 12 bases between. Per germline, CDR1 MNHEY and CDR2 SMNVEV (reference sequence). The CDR3 has 13 residues.

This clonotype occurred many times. CDR3 residues: CASTDRGWDYGYTF. CDR3 DNA: TGTGCCAGCACGGACAGGGGATGGGACTATGGCTACACCTTC. The genes are TRBV12-3 or TRBV12-4 and TRBJ1-2, with TRBD1 matching over 9 bases. The J segment lost 3 bases and the V segment lost 7 bases, leaving 6 bases of the junction unmatched. This CDR3 is built from 14 residues.

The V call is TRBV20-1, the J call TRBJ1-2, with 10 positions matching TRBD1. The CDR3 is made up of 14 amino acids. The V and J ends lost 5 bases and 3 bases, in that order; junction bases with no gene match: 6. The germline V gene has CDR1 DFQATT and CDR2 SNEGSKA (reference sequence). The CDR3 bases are TGCAGTGCTGACGAGGACAGGGGGTACTATGGCTACACCTTC. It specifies CSADEDRGYYGYTF.

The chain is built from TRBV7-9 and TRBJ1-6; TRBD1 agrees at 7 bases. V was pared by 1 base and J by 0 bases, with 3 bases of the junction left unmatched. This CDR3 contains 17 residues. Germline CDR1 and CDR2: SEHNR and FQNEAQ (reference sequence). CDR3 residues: CASSLGGGASYNSPLHF. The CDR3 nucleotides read TGTGCCAGCAGCTTAGGAGGGGGCGCCTCCTATAATTCACCCCTCCACTTT.

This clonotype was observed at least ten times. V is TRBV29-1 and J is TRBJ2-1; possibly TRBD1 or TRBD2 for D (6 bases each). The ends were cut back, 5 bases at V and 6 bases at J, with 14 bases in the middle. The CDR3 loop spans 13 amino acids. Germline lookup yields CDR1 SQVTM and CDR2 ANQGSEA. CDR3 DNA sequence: TGCAGCGTTAGGGGGGTGTTTGGCAATGAGCAGTTCTTC. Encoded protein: CSVRGVFGNEQFF.

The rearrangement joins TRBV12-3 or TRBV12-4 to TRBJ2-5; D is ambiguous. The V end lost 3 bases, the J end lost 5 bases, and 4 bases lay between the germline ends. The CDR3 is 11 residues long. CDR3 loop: CASSFYETQYF. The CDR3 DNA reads TGTGCCAGCAGTTTCTATGAGACCCAGTACTTC.

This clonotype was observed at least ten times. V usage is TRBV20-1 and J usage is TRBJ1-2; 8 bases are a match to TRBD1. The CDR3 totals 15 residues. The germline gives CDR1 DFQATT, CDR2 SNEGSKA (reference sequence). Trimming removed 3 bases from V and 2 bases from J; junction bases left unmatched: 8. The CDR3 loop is CSASSWTGKNYGYTF. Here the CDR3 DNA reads TGCAGTGCTAGCAGCTGGACAGGGAAAAACTATGGCTACACCTTC.

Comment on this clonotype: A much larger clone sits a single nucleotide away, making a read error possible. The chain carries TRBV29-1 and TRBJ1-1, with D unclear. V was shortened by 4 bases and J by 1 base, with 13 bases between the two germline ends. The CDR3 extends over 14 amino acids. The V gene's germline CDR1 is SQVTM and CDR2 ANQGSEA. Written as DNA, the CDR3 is TGCAGCGTTGGAGGGATGCTGTCGAACACTGAAGCTTTCTTT. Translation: CSVGGMLSNTEAFF. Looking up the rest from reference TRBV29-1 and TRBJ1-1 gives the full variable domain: SAVISQKPSRDICQRGTSLTIQCQVDSQVTMMFWYRQQPGQSLTLIATANQGSEATYESGFVIDKFPISRPNLTFSTLTVSNMSPEDSSIYLCSVGGMLSNTEAFFGQGTRLTVV.

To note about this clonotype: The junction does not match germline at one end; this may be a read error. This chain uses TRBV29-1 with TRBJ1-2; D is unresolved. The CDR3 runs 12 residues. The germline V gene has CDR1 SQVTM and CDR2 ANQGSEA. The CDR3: CSVAATNYGYAF. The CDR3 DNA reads TGCAGCGTTGCAGCGACAAACTATGGCTACGCCTTC.

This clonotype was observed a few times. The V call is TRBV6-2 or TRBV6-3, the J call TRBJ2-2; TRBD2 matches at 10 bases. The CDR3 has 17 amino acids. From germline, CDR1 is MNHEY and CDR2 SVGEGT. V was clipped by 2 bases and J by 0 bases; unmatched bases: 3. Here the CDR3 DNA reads TGTGCCAGCAGTTACATCCTAGCGGGGGCGAACACCGGGGAGCTGTTTTTT. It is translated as CASSYILAGANTGELFF.

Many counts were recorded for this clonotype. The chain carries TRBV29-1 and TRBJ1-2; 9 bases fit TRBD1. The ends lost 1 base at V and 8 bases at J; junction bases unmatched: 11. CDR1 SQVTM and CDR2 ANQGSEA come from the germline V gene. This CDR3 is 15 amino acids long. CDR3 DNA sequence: TGCAGCGTTGAAGGTCTCACAGGGGGCGAATGGGGCTACACCTTC. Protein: CSVEGLTGGEWGYTF.

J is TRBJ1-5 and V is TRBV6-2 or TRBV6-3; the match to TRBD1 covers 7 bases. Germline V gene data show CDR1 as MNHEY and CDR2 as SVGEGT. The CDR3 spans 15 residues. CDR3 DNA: TGTGCTGCGTCTAGGGGGCTCCTTAGAAATCAGCCCCAGCATTTT. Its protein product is CAASRGLLRNQPQHF.

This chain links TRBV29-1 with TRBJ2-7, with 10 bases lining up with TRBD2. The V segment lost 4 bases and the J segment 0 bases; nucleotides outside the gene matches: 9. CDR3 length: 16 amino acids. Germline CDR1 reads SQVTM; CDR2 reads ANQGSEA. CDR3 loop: CSVGLAGALLSYEQYF. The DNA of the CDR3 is TGCAGCGTTGGCCTAGCGGGGGCCCTCCTCTCCTACGAGCAGTACTTC.

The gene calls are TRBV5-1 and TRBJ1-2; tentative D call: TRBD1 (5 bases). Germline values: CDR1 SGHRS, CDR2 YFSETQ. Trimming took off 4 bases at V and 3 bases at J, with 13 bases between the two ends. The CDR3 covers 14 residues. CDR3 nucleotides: TGCGCCAGCAGCCCCCGGACAAGCTACTATGGCTACACCTTC. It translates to CASSPRTSYYGYTF.

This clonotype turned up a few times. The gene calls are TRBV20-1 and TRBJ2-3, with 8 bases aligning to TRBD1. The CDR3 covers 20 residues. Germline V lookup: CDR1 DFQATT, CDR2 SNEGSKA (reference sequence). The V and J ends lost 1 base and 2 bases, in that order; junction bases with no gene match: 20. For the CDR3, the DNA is TGCAGTGCTAGAGCCGTATCGCGGCCCCTAGGACAGGGTTCCACAGATACGCAGTATTTT. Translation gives CSARAVSRPLGQGSTDTQYF.